This T cell receptor (beta chain) was observed in a study of blood T cell repertoires in COVID-19. Overall study context: The study drew acute and convalescent COVID-19 samples from the United States, Italy and Spain. Sources were T cells, B-cell-depleted T cells, or PBMCs; the material itself was cDNA or gDNA.

In the source study's methods: Scientists estimated how many nucleated cells there were by amplifying reference gene primers. Only in-frame clones appear in the TCRdb table, and some are missing; sequencing was by immunoSEQ multiplex PCR. Clone size and V and J calls were adopted from that table, with D and trimming inferred from the DNA. This table holds about 120,000 clones, around 88% found once. The germline V gene has CDR1 ENHRY and CDR2 SYGVKD. The CDR3 contains 20 residues. With 3 bases removed from V and 2 bases from J, the gap between germline ends came to 27 bases. This TCR came from a human donor with acute or convalescent COVID-19. The donor label of this sample is uncertain. This rearrangement joins TRBV10-3 to TRBJ2-3; D perhaps matches TRBD1 (6 bases). Sequencing input: peripheral blood. The CDR3 nucleotides are TGTGCCATCAGTGACGGAACAGGGACGCGGGCCCCCTTCCCCACAGATACGCAGTATTTT. It translates to CAISDGTGTRAPFPTDTQYF.